These 17 T cell receptor beta chains share one sample of origin, sequenced in a study of cytomegalovirus exposure and HLA in healthy donors. Produced via immunoSEQ multiplex PCR; TCRdb's table is partial and in-frame only. This table has tens of thousands of clones, just under 95% appearing once. Sequencing was performed on PBMCs. All receptors come from a man younger than 35 in good health and CMV-seropositive.

This clone occurred a few times. This chain connects TRBV6-4 to TRBJ2-2; possibly TRBD1 for D (6 bases). Trimming took off 4 bases at V and 7 bases at J, with 13 bases between the two ends. The V gene's germline CDR1 is MRHNA and CDR2 SNTAGT. This CDR3 contains 14 residues. In nucleotides, the CDR3 is TGTGCCAGCAGTGTGGCAGGGGAGAGCGGGGAGCTGTTTTTT. Translated: CASSVAGESGELFF.

The rearrangement joins TRBV11-3 to TRBJ2-2; 8 bases agree with TRBD2. The germline V gene has CDR1 SGHNT and CDR2 YENEEA. This CDR3 has 16 amino acids. J was trimmed by 0 bases and V by 5 bases; bases with no gene match: 5. The CDR3 loop reads CASSKGLVTNTGELFF. The CDR3 DNA is TGTGCCAGCAGCAAGGGACTAGTCACGAACACCGGGGAGCTGTTTTTT.

V usage is TRBV28 and J usage is TRBJ1-5; D may be TRBD1 (5 bases). Germline assignment: CDR1 MDHEN and CDR2 SYDVKM. This CDR3 contains 16 residues. V lost 3 bases and J lost 0, with 12 bases in between. This CDR3 is CASSFIAGYSNQPQHF. The CDR3 DNA reads as TGTGCCAGCAGTTTTATAGCAGGGTATAGCAATCAGCCCCAGCATTTT.

The V gene is TRBV7-2, the J gene TRBJ2-1, with 10 bases identical to TRBD2. The CDR3 has 16 residues. V was pared by 4 bases and J by 8 bases, with 11 bases of the junction left unmatched. The germline V gene encodes CDR1 SGHTA and CDR2 FQGNSA. CDR3 amino acids: CASSSPSGSKSDEQFF. The DNA for the CDR3 is TGTGCCAGCAGCTCACCTAGCGGGAGTAAGTCAGATGAGCAGTTCTTC.

The chain links TRBV30 to TRBJ2-5; no reliable D call. From germline, CDR1 is GTSNPN and CDR2 SVGIG (reference sequence). V lost 1 base and J lost 2, with 5 bases in between. The CDR3 runs 12 residues. The CDR3 sequence is CAWSEQQETQYF. The CDR3, as DNA: TGTGCCTGGAGTGAACAGCAAGAGACCCAGTACTTC.

The V call is TRBV5-1, the J call TRBJ2-2; the match to TRBD2 covers 9 bases. V lost 4 bases to trimming and J lost 6 bases; unmatched junction nucleotides: 16. The CDR3 covers 18 residues. Germline CDR1 reads SGHRS; CDR2 reads YFSETQ. CDR3 residues: CASSLTWIAGVSAGELFF. The DNA of the CDR3 is TGCGCCAGCAGCCTCACTTGGATAGCGGGAGTTAGCGCCGGGGAGCTGTTTTTT.

The genes are TRBV4-1 and TRBJ2-7; D is undetermined. Per germline, CDR1 MGHRA and CDR2 YSYEKL. This CDR3 spans 16 amino acids. V shed 1 base and J shed 3 bases, with 16 bases lying between them. The CDR3 protein is CASSQAAGRQDYEQYF. As DNA, the CDR3 is TGCGCCAGCAGCCAAGCCGCAGGAAGACAAGACTACGAGCAGTACTTC.

This chain links TRBV9 with TRBJ1-1; D gene uncertain. The CDR3 length is 13 residues. V was cut by 0 bases and J by 7 bases, with 10 bases left in between. Germline V gene data show CDR1 as SGDLS and CDR2 as YYNGEE. CDR3 sequence reads: CASSVAPGFEAFF. CDR3 in DNA: TGTGCCAGCAGCGTAGCTCCGGGGTTTGAAGCTTTCTTT.

This rearrangement joins TRBV7-9 to TRBJ2-4, with 8 bases matching TRBD1. The CDR3 consists of 14 residues. J was trimmed by 4 bases and V by 4 bases; bases with no gene match: 3. Per the germline V gene, CDR1 is SEHNR and CDR2 is FQNEAQ (reference sequence). Written as DNA, the CDR3 is TGTGCCAGCAGCTCGGACAGGGAGAAAAACATTCAGTACTTC. This encodes CASSSDREKNIQYF.

The rearrangement joins TRBV4-3 to TRBJ2-7; TRBD2 might be the D (6 bases). The CDR3 is 15 amino acids. The V end lost 4 bases, the J end lost 2 bases, and 15 bases lay between the germline ends. CDR1 is LGHNA, CDR2 YSLEER, per germline. The CDR3 nucleotides are TGCGCCAGCAGCCCGAGATGGGAGGCCACCTACGAGCAGTACTTC. Protein product: CASSPRWEATYEQYF.

V is TRBV11-2 and J is TRBJ2-7, with 15 bases lining up with TRBD2. This CDR3 is built from 16 residues. Per germline, CDR1 SGHAT and CDR2 FQNNGV. V was pared by 3 bases and J by 4 bases, with 4 bases of the junction left unmatched. The CDR3 protein is CASSLGLAGGGYEQYF. Here the CDR3 DNA reads TGTGCCAGCAGCTTGGGACTAGCGGGAGGCGGGTACGAGCAGTACTTC.

This chain joins TRBV5-1 and TRBJ2-1; 9 bases align to TRBD1. The CDR3 has 16 residues. From germline, CDR1 is SGHRS and CDR2 YFSETQ. V lost 4 bases to trimming and J lost 7 bases; unmatched junction nucleotides: 12. CDR3 region: CASSQVQGAGVNEQFF. As DNA, the CDR3 is TGCGCCAGCAGCCAAGTACAGGGGGCGGGTGTGAATGAGCAGTTCTTC. Supplemented by reference TRBV5-1 and TRBJ2-1, the full variable domain reads KAGVTQTPRYLIKTRGQQVTLSCSPISGHRSVSWYQQTPGQGLQFLFEYFSETQRNKGNFPGRFSGRQFSNSRSEMNVSTLELGDSALYLCASSQVQGAGVNEQFFGPGTRLTVL.

There are a few counts of this clone. V is TRBV5-1 and J is TRBJ2-5; D remains unclear. Trimming took off 3 bases at V and 2 bases at J, with 2 bases between the two ends. Per germline, CDR1 SGHRS and CDR2 YFSETQ. This CDR3 has 11 residues. The CDR3 DNA sequence: TGCGCCAGCAGCTCTCAAGAGACCCAGTACTTC. It codes for CASSSQETQYF.

This rearrangement joins TRBV7-2 to TRBJ2-7; 8 bases are a match to TRBD2. This CDR3 region has 13 residues. The J segment lost 2 bases and the V segment lost 6 bases, leaving 3 bases of the junction unmatched. Germline CDR1 is SGHTA and CDR2 is FQGNSA. The CDR3 region has the DNA TGTGCCAGCAGATCGCGGGGGGCCTACGAGCAGTACTTC. Encoded protein: CASRSRGAYEQYF.

This clone was observed once. V and J are TRBV4-2 and TRBJ2-7; TRBD2 agrees at 12 bases. CDR1 and CDR2 from the germline V gene are LGHNA and YNFKEQ. V dropped 4 bases and J dropped 2; count of bases not matched to a gene: 15. The CDR3 length is 19 residues. The CDR3 DNA is TGTGCCAGCAGCCCAGGACTCTCTAGCGGGAGGGCCGGTACCTACGAGCAGTACTTC. Translated, it gives CASSPGLSSGRAGTYEQYF.

The chain is built from TRBV19 and TRBJ2-3; 7 nucleotides match TRBD1. This CDR3 is 12 amino acids long. V trimming: 5 bases; J trimming: 9 bases; junction bases outside the gene matches: 5. Germline V gene lookup returns CDR1 LNHDA and CDR2 SQIVND (reference sequence). The CDR3 sequence is CASSETGNTQYF. The DNA for the CDR3 is TGTGCCAGTAGTGAGACAGGGAACACGCAGTATTTT.

The rearrangement uses TRBV2 and TRBJ1-1; D remains ambiguous. The germline V and J ends were trimmed by 6 bases and 0 bases, with 11 bases remaining between them. The CDR3 length is 14 residues. CDR1 and CDR2 from the germline V gene are SNHLY and FYNNEI. The CDR3 bases are TGTGCCAGCAGGCTCGACTTCCTGAACACTGAAGCTTTCTTT. Its protein is CASRLDFLNTEAFF.